These 14 T cell receptor beta chains came from one sample sequenced in a study. TCRdb re-derived calls from the RT-PCR reads in MiXCR, one entry per CDR3 protein. The data contain about 700,000 distinct CDR3 sequences, 12% to 15% of them seen just once; the ten biggest clones take up around 3.3%. Specimen: memory CD4+ T cells from blood. The receptors come from a female donor in good health, serving as a healthy control.

This clonotype has only one observation. The chain couples TRBV7-9 to TRBJ1-5; no reliable D call. Germline CDR1 SEHNR, CDR2 FQNEAQ (reference sequence). This CDR3 is 14 amino acids long. Trimming took off 6 bases at V and 4 bases at J, with 13 bases between the two ends. The CDR3 DNA sequence: TGTGCCAGCAGTATCAGCGGGAGTAATCAGCCCCAGCATTTT. Its protein is CASSISGSNQPQHF.

This clonotype was detected only a few times. The V gene is TRBV20-1, the J gene TRBJ2-3, with 11 positions matching TRBD2. The germline V gene encodes CDR1 DFQATT and CDR2 SNEGSKA (reference sequence). The trim removed 6 bases at V and 0 bases at J, leaving 5 bases unmatched. CDR3 length: 15 amino acids. DNA of the CDR3: TGCAGTGCACCCAGGACTAGCGGGAGCACAGATACGCAGTATTTT. It is translated as CSAPRTSGSTDTQYF.

The sample holds many counts of this clonotype. The chain couples TRBV4-3 to TRBJ2-1; perhaps TRBD1 as D (6 bases). The length of the CDR3 is 15 residues. Trimming pared 6 bases from V and 5 bases from J, leaving 17 bases between. Germline CDR1 and CDR2: LGHNA and YSLEER. The CDR3 reads CASSRDTQLDNEQFF. As DNA, the CDR3 is TGCGCCAGCAGTCGGGACACCCAACTGGACAATGAGCAGTTCTTC.

The V call is TRBV12-3 or TRBV12-4, the J call TRBJ1-1; the D is unclear. The CDR3 is made up of 15 amino acids. Trimming removed 2 bases from V and 1 base from J, with 11 bases in between. This CDR3 reads CASSLLGPGNTEAFF. Written as DNA, the CDR3 is TGTGCCAGCAGTTTACTCGGGCCAGGGAACACTGAAGCTTTCTTT.

This clonotype was counted at least ten times. The CDR3 DNA reads TGTGCCAGCAGCTTAGGGGGACTAGCGGGAGAGACCCAGTACTTC. Protein sequence: CASSLGGLAGETQYF. The rearrangement joins TRBV7-2 to TRBJ2-5; TRBD2 agrees at 12 bases. Germline values: CDR1 SGHTA, CDR2 FQGNSA. This CDR3 comprises 15 residues. Germline trimming cut 1 base from V and 4 bases from J; bases unmatched to any gene: 1.

This clonotype was seen only a few times. V and J are TRBV5-1 and TRBJ2-1; D may correspond to TRBD1 or TRBD2 (5 bases each). The CDR3 is 17 amino acids. V lost 1 base, J lost 4 bases, and 18 bases lay in between. Germline V gene data show CDR1 as SGHRS and CDR2 as YFSETQ. The CDR3 DNA reads as TGCGCCAGCAGCTTGTTCGGGACCAGCGGAGTTTACAATGAGCAGTTCTTC. Amino acids: CASSLFGTSGVYNEQFF.

This clonotype was observed many times. This sequence joins TRBV25-1 and TRBJ2-2, with D possibly matching TRBD2 (5 bases). Germline lookup yields CDR1 MGHDK and CDR2 SYGVNS. V gave up 1 base and J gave up 5 bases, with 11 bases separating them. The CDR3 covers 15 residues. CDR3 sequence reads: CASSEFRGKTGELFF. In nucleotides, the CDR3 is TGTGCCAGCAGTGAATTTCGGGGAAAGACCGGGGAGCTGTTTTTT.

This clonotype was recorded a few times. J is TRBJ2-1 and V is TRBV20-1, with D possibly matching TRBD2 (5 bases). CDR1 DFQATT and CDR2 SNEGSKA come from the germline V gene (reference sequence). The CDR3 consists of 15 residues. V was clipped by 6 bases and J by 7 bases, with 22 bases between them. CDR3 bases: TGCAGTGCCCAAGTCCGGCCCCCCCGGGGAAATGAGCAGTTCTTC. Encoded protein: CSAQVRPPRGNEQFF.

This clonotype came up a few times. The chain employs TRBV30 and TRBJ2-1, with 12 positions matching TRBD2. The V segment lost 1 base and the J segment 4 bases; nucleotides outside the gene matches: 5. Looked up from germline, CDR1 is GTSNPN and CDR2 is SVGIG (reference sequence). There are 16 residues in the CDR3. The DNA of the CDR3 is TGTGCCTGGAGTGACTCCCTAGCGGGAGGGTACAATGAGCAGTTCTTC. It translates to CAWSDSLAGGYNEQFF. The full variable domain, rest sourced from reference TRBV30 and TRBJ2-1, is SQTIHQWPATLVQPVGSPLSLECTVEGTSNPNLYWYRQAAGRGLQLLFYSVGIGQISSEVPQNLSASRPQDRQFILSSKKLLLSDSGFYLCAWSDSLAGGYNEQFFGPGTRLTVL.

The chain combines TRBV12-3 or TRBV12-4 with TRBJ1-6; no firm D call. The CDR3 spans 13 residues. V lost 8 bases and J 7 bases, leaving 12 bases between the germline ends. The CDR3 DNA reads TGTGCCAGCCGCTTAAACCTGAATTCACCCCTCCACTTT. Residues: CASRLNLNSPLHF.

The V gene is TRBV19, the J gene TRBJ2-7; 7 positions agree with TRBD1. From germline, CDR1 is LNHDA and CDR2 SQIVND (reference sequence). With 3 bases clipped from V and 2 bases from J, the junction kept 7 bases outside the gene matches. The CDR3 contains 15 residues. CDR3 sequence: CASSISGTDAYEQYF. CDR3 in DNA: TGTGCCAGTAGTATCTCGGGGACAGACGCCTACGAGCAGTACTTC. Together with reference TRBV19 and TRBJ2-7, the CDR3 gives the full variable domain: DGGITQSPKYLFRKEGQNVTLSCEQNLNHDAMYWYRQDPGQGLRLIYYSQIVNDFQKGDIAEGYSVSREKKESFPLTVTSAQKNPTAFYLCASSISGTDAYEQYFGPGTRLTVT.

This rearrangement joins TRBV28 to TRBJ1-1; perhaps TRBD1 as D (5 bases). Looked up from germline, CDR1 is MDHEN and CDR2 is SYDVKM. This CDR3 is 15 amino acids long. The V gene lost 5 bases and the J gene lost 6 bases, with 19 bases spanning the gap. CDR3 coding DNA: TGTGCCAGCAGTCCCCCTCAGGGAGGTCAGCCTGAAGCTTTCTTT. Its translation is CASSPPQGGQPEAFF.

This clonotype has ten or more counts. The rearrangement links TRBV5-1 to TRBJ2-1; D unclear. Germline CDR1 reads SGHRS; CDR2 reads YFSETQ. V gave up 0 bases and J gave up 0 bases, with 10 bases separating them. This CDR3 has 16 residues. The CDR3 is CASSLGTVNSYNEQFF. The CDR3 region has the DNA TGCGCCAGCAGCTTGGGAACAGTCAACTCCTACAATGAGCAGTTCTTC.

V is TRBV27 and J is TRBJ2-3; TRBD2 might be the D (6 bases). CDR1 and CDR2 (germline): MNHEY, SMNVEV (reference sequence). Trimming stripped 0 bases from V and 3 bases from J, with 10 bases between. The CDR3 is 15 amino acids. As DNA, the CDR3 is TGTGCCAGCAGTTTATCTACTAGCACGACAGATACGCAGTATTTT. As protein: CASSLSTSTTDTQYF.